This T cell receptor beta chain was sequenced for a study of CD8+CD57+ T cells in acquired aplastic anemia. Study at large: When averaged, DNA from sorted CD4+ and CD8+ cells came to around 3.4 ug. CD4+ cells from healthy donors averaged roughly 10 million reads.

Germline CDR1 is SGHNT and CDR2 is YYREEE (reference sequence). The CDR3 extends over 16 amino acids. The ends were cut back, 0 bases at V and 5 bases at J, with 16 bases in the middle. This clonotype was seen at least ten times. According to the study, genomic DNA was the template for TCR beta VDJ and CDR3 profiling. TCRdb ran MiXCR on the reads and lists one entry per CDR3 protein. Of some 240,000 distinct CDR3 sequences in the sample, roughly 35% are singletons; the top ten hold around 1.1%. Sequenced: sorted CD4+, CD8+, or CD8+CD57+ T cells (not recorded which) from PBMCs. The clonotype was recovered from a human donor in good health, serving as a control. This chain connects TRBV5-4 to TRBJ2-3; D may match TRBD1 or TRBD2 (6 bases each). In DNA, the CDR3 is TGTGCCAGCAGCTTGGTGGGGGGCTCGATCGTAGATACGCAGTATTTT. As protein: CASSLVGGSIVDTQYF.